The TCR beta chain described here comes from a study of blood T cell repertoires in COVID-19. From germline, CDR1 is SGHTA and CDR2 FQGNSA. V was cut by 5 bases and J by 7 bases, with 14 bases left in between. The length of the CDR3 is 13 residues. Profiled with immunoSEQ multiplex PCR; TCRdb holds only in-frame clones, not every one. The sample has 65,000 to 100,000 clones, around 89% seen once. This clone was found a few times. The clonotype comes from a man aged 50 or older with acute or convalescent COVID-19. Sequences were obtained from peripheral blood. The V call is TRBV7-2, the J call TRBJ1-1; D is possibly TRBD1 (6 bases). CDR3 DNA: TGTGCCAGCAGCGCTACAGGGTATTATGAAGCTTTCTTT. Translating gives CASSATGYYEAFF.